This TCR beta chain was identified in a study of blood T cell repertoires in COVID-19. In the study overall: From the United States, Italy and Spain came samples of acute and convalescent COVID-19. From T cells, B-cell-depleted T cells, or PBMCs came the material, which was cDNA or gDNA.

CDR1 and CDR2 from the germline V gene are MNHEY and SMNVEV (reference sequence). The CDR3 is made up of 15 amino acids. Trimming shortened V by 8 bases and J by 2 bases, and 17 bases separated the two germline ends. Only in-frame clones appear in the TCRdb table, and some are missing; sequencing was by immunoSEQ multiplex PCR. The sample includes roughly 390,000 clones, 70% to 90% of them seen just once. The Seattle site enrolled patients during active infection and followed them longitudinally. This clonotype originated in a woman aged 25-40 years with COVID-19, enrolled during active disease. The sequenced material came from peripheral blood. V and J are TRBV27 and TRBJ2-3; TRBD1 might be the D (5 bases). The CDR3 bases are TGTGCCAGCGTCAGGAAGGGGCGATCCACAGATACGCAGTATTTT. This translates into CASVRKGRSTDTQYF.